This paragraph reports one T cell receptor beta chain. This clone was observed a single time. This clone's antigen is unknown. Base qualities are not recorded, but no much larger clone differs from it by a single base. The CDR3 numbers 16 residues from cysteine through phenylalanine. The read is trimmed to its CDR3 DNA, 48 bases read in frame from base 1. Compared with germline, V lacks 2 bases and J lacks 2 bases; bases without a gene match: 5. From a lookup of the germline V gene, CDR1 and CDR2 are SGHTA and FQGTGA. Receptors were amplified or captured by the immunoSEQ multiplex PCR assay. Not all clones reach the TCRdb copy of this immuneACCESS table, which keeps in-frame sequences only. Checked studies attribute under half of the gap to unresolved V genes and leave the rest unexplained. In all, the sample holds 90,000 to 100,000 clones, and just under 95% of those were seen once. Less than 0.4% of the sample goes to the ten largest clones.

This specimen belongs to a study of technical replicates of blood from several donors (dated by TCRdb to about 2017). Sequencing was done on a sample of T cells isolated from PBMCs. Here the chain combines TRBV7-3 and TRBJ2-2; 7 central nucleotides agree with TRBD2. This TCR came from a human donor in good health. In nucleotide form, the sequence is TGTGCCAGCAGCTTAGTGGGCGGGAGTAACACCGGGGAGCTGTTTTTT. This yields the protein CASSLVGGSNTGELFF.